The entry below describes one T cell receptor (beta chain). This CDR3 is built from 15 residues. CDR1 is DFQATT and CDR2 is SNEGSKA in the germline V gene (reference sequence). Trimming cost V 6 bases and J 5 bases; bases outside gene matches: 10. When the RNA was reverse transcribed, random hexamers were used with an input of about 0.45 to 1 ug. The CDR3 of TCR beta was amplified by immunoSEQ multiplex PCR across 54 Vbeta and 13 Jbeta. MiXCR was run by TCRdb on the immunoSEQ multiplex PCR reads, yielding one entry per CDR3 protein. This sample has under 200,000 distinct CDR3 sequences, with approximately 94% found just once. Recently defined diagnostic criteria classed the Susac syndrome patients as definite or probable. This record belongs to a study of CD8 T cells in Susac syndrome. Study overall: At the time of blood draw, patients with Susac syndrome were therapy-naive, receiving corticosteroids, or receiving intravenous immunoglobulin alone.

The clonotype was recovered from a human donor with Susac syndrome. J is TRBJ2-5 and V is TRBV20-1; 12 positions match TRBD1. Sequencing was performed on CD4+ T cells from PBMCs. CDR3 coding DNA: TGCAGTGCCGGCGCGGGACAGGGGGCCGGGGAGACCCAGTACTTC. Translation gives CSAGAGQGAGETQYF.